This T cell receptor beta chain was sequenced for a study of Ad26.COV2.S vaccination and SARS-CoV-2 variants. Overall study context: The authors gave Ad26.COV2.S intramuscularly, either once or twice 56 days apart.

Germline CDR1 SGHAT, CDR2 FQNNGV. V lost 3 bases and J 8 bases, leaving 6 bases between the germline ends. This CDR3 is 11 amino acids long. Treatment: around 19 received Ad26.COV2.S at low or high dose, single or two shots; about five received placebo; per-sample allocation not given. Collection of samples fell on day 63 after the first vaccine or placebo injection. Whoever gave the sample was an adult aged 18-55 years in Boston. Clones were read by immunoSEQ multiplex PCR, and TCRdb kept only the in-frame ones, dropping some. The data contain some 410,000 clones, around 93% of them singletons. The material sequenced was peripheral blood, taken in a trial of Ad26.COV2.S vaccine versus placebo. This chain links TRBV11-2 with TRBJ2-3, with TRBD2 as a possible D gene (5 bases). The receptor's source is a person aged 18-60 years who received the Ad26.COV2.S COVID-19 vaccine or a placebo. CDR3 residues: CASSFEGTQYF. Here the CDR3 DNA reads TGTGCCAGCAGCTTCGAGGGTACGCAGTATTTT.